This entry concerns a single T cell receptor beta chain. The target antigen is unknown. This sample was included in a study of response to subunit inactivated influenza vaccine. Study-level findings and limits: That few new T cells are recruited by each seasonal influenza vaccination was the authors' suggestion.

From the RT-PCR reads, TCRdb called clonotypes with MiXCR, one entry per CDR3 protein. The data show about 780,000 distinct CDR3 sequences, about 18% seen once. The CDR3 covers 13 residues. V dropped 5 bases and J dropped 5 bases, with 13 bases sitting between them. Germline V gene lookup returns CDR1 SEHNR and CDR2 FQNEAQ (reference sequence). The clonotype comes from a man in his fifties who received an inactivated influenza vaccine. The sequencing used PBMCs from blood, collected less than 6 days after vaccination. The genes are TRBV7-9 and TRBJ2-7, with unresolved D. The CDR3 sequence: CASSPSGGHEQYF. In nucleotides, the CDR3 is TGTGCCAGCAGCCCCTCGGGTGGGCACGAGCAGTACTTC.